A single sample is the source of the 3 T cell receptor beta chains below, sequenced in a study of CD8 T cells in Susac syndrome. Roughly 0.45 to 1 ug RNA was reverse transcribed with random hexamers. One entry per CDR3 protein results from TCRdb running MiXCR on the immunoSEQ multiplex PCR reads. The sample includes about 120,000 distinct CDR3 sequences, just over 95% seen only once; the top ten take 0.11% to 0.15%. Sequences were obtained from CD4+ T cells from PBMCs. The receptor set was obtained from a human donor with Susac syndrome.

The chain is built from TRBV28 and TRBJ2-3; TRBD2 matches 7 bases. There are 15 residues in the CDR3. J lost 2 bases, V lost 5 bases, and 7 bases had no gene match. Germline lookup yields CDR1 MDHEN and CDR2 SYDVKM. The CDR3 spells CASSPSGLTTDTQYF. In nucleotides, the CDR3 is TGTGCCAGCAGTCCTAGCGGCTTAACCACAGATACGCAGTATTTT.

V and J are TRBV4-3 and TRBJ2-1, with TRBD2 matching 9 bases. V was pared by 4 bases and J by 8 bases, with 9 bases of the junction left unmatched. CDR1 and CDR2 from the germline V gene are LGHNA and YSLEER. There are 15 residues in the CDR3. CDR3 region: CASSLEAGGPHEQFF. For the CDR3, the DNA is TGCGCCAGCAGCCTCGAGGCGGGAGGGCCCCATGAGCAGTTCTTC.

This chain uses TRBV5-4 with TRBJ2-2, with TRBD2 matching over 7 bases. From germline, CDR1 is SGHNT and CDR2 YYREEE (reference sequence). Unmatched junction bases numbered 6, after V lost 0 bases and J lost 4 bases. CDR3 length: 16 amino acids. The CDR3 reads CASSLAGGTGTGELFF. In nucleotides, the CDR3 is TGTGCCAGCAGCTTGGCGGGGGGAACGGGCACCGGGGAGCTGTTTTTT.